One and the same sample provided the 20 T cell receptor beta chains below, sequenced in a study of blood T cells in healthy people across ages. PCR was performed a second time for about 7 to 11 cycles using a sample-barcoded 5' primer and a J-beta primer mix. TCRdb analysed the 5' RACE reads with MiXCR anew, one entry per CDR3 protein. Here the sample spans 750,000 or so distinct CDR3 sequences, just under 25% being singletons. These data also formed part of another study, on T cells of mothers and their children.

Sequencing was carried out using blood. The source is a boy aged 5-17 years in good health.

The V call is TRBV15, the J call TRBJ1-4; D is unresolved. CDR1 is LNHNV and CDR2 is YYDKDF in the germline V gene (reference sequence). The CDR3 is made up of 15 amino acids. Trimming removed 7 bases at V and 5 bases at J, with 17 bases between. CDR3 sequence: CATTNPQIRNEKLFF. The CDR3 coding sequence is TGTGCCACCACCAATCCGCAGATTAGGAATGAAAAACTGTTTTTT.

The chain links TRBV12-3 or TRBV12-4 to TRBJ1-2; TRBD1 is a possible D gene (5 bases). The CDR3 consists of 13 residues. The V end lost 3 bases, the J end lost 4 bases, and 9 bases lay between the germline ends. Here the CDR3 reads CASSFRALYGYTF. The CDR3 DNA sequence: TGTGCCAGCAGTTTCAGGGCCCTCTATGGCTACACCTTC.

The sample holds a few counts of this clonotype. The CDR3 nucleotides read TGTGCCAGCAGTTTACGAGGGAAGACTGAAGCTTTCTTT. Its protein product is CASSLRGKTEAFF. J is TRBJ1-1 and V is TRBV28; D is unclear. There are 13 residues in the CDR3. V lost 2 bases and J lost 5, with 9 bases in between. CDR1 and CDR2 (germline): MDHEN, SYDVKM.

The chain combines TRBV28 with TRBJ1-1; 7 bases are a match to TRBD1. V lost 5 bases to trimming and J lost 0 bases; unmatched junction nucleotides: 3. CDR3 length: 14 amino acids. CDR1 MDHEN and CDR2 SYDVKM come from the germline V gene. The CDR3 loop reads CASSADRVNTEAFF. DNA of the CDR3: TGTGCCAGCAGTGCCGACAGGGTGAACACTGAAGCTTTCTTT. The variable domain in full, with the rest retrieved from reference TRBV28 and TRBJ1-1, is DVKVTQSSRYLVKRTGEKVFLECVQDMDHENMFWYRQDPGLGLRLIYFSYDVKMKEKGDIPEGYSVSREKKERFSLILESASTNQTSMYLCASSADRVNTEAFFGQGTRLTVV.

This clonotype occurred a few times. This rearrangement joins TRBV5-5 to TRBJ2-7; D perhaps matches TRBD1 (5 bases). This CDR3 has 15 residues. The germline CDR1 and CDR2 sequences are SGHKS and YYEKEE (reference sequence). Trimming removed 1 base from V and 4 bases from J, with 15 bases in between. This CDR3 reads CASSLTAGKGYEQYF. The CDR3 DNA follows: TGTGCCAGCAGCTTGACGGCAGGGAAAGGGTACGAGCAGTACTTC.

At least ten counts were recorded for this clonotype. The J gene is TRBJ1-6, the V gene TRBV12-3 or TRBV12-4; 9 nucleotides match TRBD1. This CDR3 comprises 15 residues. The ends lost 8 bases at V and 9 bases at J; junction bases unmatched: 11. CDR3 sequence: CASCGEQGAVSPLHF. In DNA, the CDR3 is TGTGCCAGCTGTGGGGAACAGGGGGCAGTTTCACCCCTCCACTTT.

The J gene is TRBJ1-5, the V gene TRBV4-1; possible D gene TRBD1, 6 bases. Germline lookup yields CDR1 MGHRA and CDR2 YSYEKL. Trimming left V 1 base short and J 6 bases short, with 10 bases between. CDR3 length equals 14 residues. CDR3 DNA: TGCGCCAGCAGCCAAGTTACGGGGGCTCAGCCCCAGCATTTT. Protein product: CASSQVTGAQPQHF.

The rearrangement uses TRBV5-1 and TRBJ2-7; D is possibly TRBD2 (6 bases). The V end was cut by 3 bases, the J end by 4 bases, with 17 bases between. The CDR3 sequence is 15 residues long. Per germline, CDR1 SGHRS and CDR2 YFSETQ. CDR3 in DNA: TGCGCCAGCAGCTGGGGTACCGGGAGCCCATACGAGCAGTACTTC. Translating it yields CASSWGTGSPYEQYF.

The V and J genes are TRBV20-1 and TRBJ2-7, with a possible D match to TRBD2 (6 bases). Per the germline V gene, CDR1 is DFQATT and CDR2 is SNEGSKA (reference sequence). The V and J ends lost 1 base and 2 bases respectively, with 9 bases between them. The CDR3 consists of 13 residues. The CDR3 coding sequence is TGCAGTGCTAGAGGGGCGGGACCCTACGAGCAGTACTTC. Amino acids: CSARGAGPYEQYF.

This clonotype was observed a few times. The gene calls are TRBV7-2 and TRBJ1-6; D is ambiguous. The CDR3 runs to 16 residues. Trimming stripped 5 bases from V and 4 bases from J, with 15 bases between. Germline CDR1 and CDR2: SGHTA and FQGNSA. The CDR3 region has the DNA TGTGCCAGCAGCCTAGACTCGAGCGTTTATAATTCACCCCTCCACTTT. This codes for CASSLDSSVYNSPLHF.

The chain carries TRBV29-1 and TRBJ2-3, with D tentatively TRBD1 (6 bases). Trimming removed 6 bases at V and 2 bases at J, with 18 bases between. This CDR3 has 15 amino acids. Germline V gene data show CDR1 as SQVTM and CDR2 as ANQGSEA. CDR3 region: CSVADWTVDTDTQYF. CDR3 in DNA: TGCAGCGTCGCCGATTGGACAGTTGACACAGATACGCAGTATTTT.

This clonotype appeared a few times. The genes are TRBV27 and TRBJ1-2; 7 bases match TRBD1. Germline V CDR1 and CDR2: MNHEY, SMNVEV (reference sequence). Unmatched junction bases numbered 1, after V lost 3 bases and J lost 6 bases. The CDR3 length is 12 residues. This CDR3 reads CASSLTGNGYTF. The CDR3 nucleotides read TGTGCCAGCAGTTTGACAGGGAATGGCTACACCTTC.

The genes are TRBV7-6 and TRBJ2-5; unclear D gene. There are 13 residues in the CDR3. The V and J ends lost 2 bases and 4 bases respectively, with 8 bases between them. Germline V CDR1 and CDR2: SGHVS, FNYEAQ. CDR3 bases: TGTGCCAGCAGCTTATTTATCTCAGAGACCCAGTACTTC. Its translation: CASSLFISETQYF.

V gene TRBV2 combines with J gene TRBJ1-5; D remains ambiguous. V shed 8 bases and J shed 3 bases, with 11 bases lying between them. The germline gives CDR1 SNHLY, CDR2 FYNNEI. There are 13 residues in the CDR3. The CDR3 DNA is TGTGCCAGCCAACCGTTCGTCAATCAGCCCCAGCATTTT. As protein: CASQPFVNQPQHF.

There are a few counts of this clonotype. V is TRBV29-1 and J is TRBJ2-5; 8 bases agree with TRBD1. Germline lookup yields CDR1 SQVTM and CDR2 ANQGSEA. This CDR3 has 15 residues. V was pared by 0 bases and J by 4 bases, with 7 bases of the junction left unmatched. The CDR3 coding sequence is TGCAGCGTTGAAGAGTCGACAGGGGTGGTAGAGACCCAGTACTTC. Amino acids: CSVEESTGVVETQYF.

This clonotype was counted only a few times. V usage is TRBV10-3 and J usage is TRBJ2-3; D is unclear. V was cut by 0 bases and J by 2 bases, with 6 bases left in between. Germline V gene data show CDR1 as ENHRY and CDR2 as SYGVKD. This CDR3 has 14 amino acids. This chain's CDR3 is CAISESQFTDTQYF. Written as DNA, the CDR3 is TGTGCCATCAGTGAGTCGCAGTTCACAGATACGCAGTATTTT.

The CDR3, as DNA: TGTGCCAGGTGCTACCCATCGGAGACCCAGTACTTC. Residues: CARCYPSETQYF. J is TRBJ2-5 and V is TRBV7-2, with D uncertain. Trimming took 9 bases from V and 5 from J, leaving 13 bases between them. Germline lookup yields CDR1 SGHTA and CDR2 FQGNSA. The CDR3 is 12 amino acids.

For this clonotype: The CDR3 carries no conserved terminal phenylalanine or tryptophan, so it likely arises from a read error. The DNA is omitted, as the CDR3 cannot be located on it reliably, and the CDR3 follows TCRdb's listing. CDR3 residues: CSVGTSGAV. The genes are TRBV29-1 and TRBJ2-1; TRBD2 was called by the table and not checked on the DNA. The CDR3 sequence runs 9 residues, both termini included. Germline lookup yields CDR1 SQVTM and CDR2 ANQGSEA.

This clonotype was detected only a few times. The chain employs TRBV20-1 and TRBJ2-7; 11 bases are shared with TRBD2. The CDR3 sequence is 15 residues long. The V and J ends lost 5 bases and 1 base, in that order; junction bases with no gene match: 7. CDR1 and CDR2 (germline): DFQATT, SNEGSKA (reference sequence). The CDR3 DNA reads TGCAGTGCTTCTAGACTAGCGGGGCTTTCCTACGAGCAGTACTTC. The encoded protein is CSASRLAGLSYEQYF.

The chain is built from TRBV3-1 and TRBJ2-2; D remains unclear. This CDR3 spans 15 amino acids. V lost 1 base and J lost 8, with 14 bases in between. CDR1 is LGHDT, CDR2 YNNKEL, per germline (reference sequence). The CDR3 DNA follows: TGTGCCAGCAGCCAAGGATCCTTCCTTAGGGGGGAGCTGTTTTTT. Its translation is CASSQGSFLRGELFF.